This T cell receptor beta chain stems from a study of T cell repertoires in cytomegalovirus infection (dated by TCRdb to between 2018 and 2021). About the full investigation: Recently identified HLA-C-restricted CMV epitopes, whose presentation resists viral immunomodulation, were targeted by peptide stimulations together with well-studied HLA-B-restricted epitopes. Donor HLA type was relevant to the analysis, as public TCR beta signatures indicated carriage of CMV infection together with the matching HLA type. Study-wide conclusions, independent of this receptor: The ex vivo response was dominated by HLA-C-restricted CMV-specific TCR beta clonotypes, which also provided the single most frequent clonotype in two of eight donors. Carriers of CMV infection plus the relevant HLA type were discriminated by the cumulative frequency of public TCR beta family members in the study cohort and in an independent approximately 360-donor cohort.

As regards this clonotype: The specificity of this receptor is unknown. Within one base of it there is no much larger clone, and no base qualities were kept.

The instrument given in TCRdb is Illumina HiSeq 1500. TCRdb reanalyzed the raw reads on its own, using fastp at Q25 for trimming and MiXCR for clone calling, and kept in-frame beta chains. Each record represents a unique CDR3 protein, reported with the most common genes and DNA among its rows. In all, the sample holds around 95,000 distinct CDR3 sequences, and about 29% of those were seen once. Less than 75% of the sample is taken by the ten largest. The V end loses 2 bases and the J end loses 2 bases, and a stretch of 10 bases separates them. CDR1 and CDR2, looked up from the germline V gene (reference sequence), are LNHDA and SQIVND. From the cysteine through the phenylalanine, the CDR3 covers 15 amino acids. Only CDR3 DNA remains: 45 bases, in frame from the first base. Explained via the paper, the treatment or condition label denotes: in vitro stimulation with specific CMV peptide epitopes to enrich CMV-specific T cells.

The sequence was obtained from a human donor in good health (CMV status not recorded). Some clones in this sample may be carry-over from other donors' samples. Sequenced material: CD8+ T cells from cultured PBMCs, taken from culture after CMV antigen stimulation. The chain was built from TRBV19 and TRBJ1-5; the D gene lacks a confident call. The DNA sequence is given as TGTGCCAGTAGTATATTCCAGGCGGGCAATCAGCCCCAGCATTTT. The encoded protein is CASSIFQAGNQPQHF.